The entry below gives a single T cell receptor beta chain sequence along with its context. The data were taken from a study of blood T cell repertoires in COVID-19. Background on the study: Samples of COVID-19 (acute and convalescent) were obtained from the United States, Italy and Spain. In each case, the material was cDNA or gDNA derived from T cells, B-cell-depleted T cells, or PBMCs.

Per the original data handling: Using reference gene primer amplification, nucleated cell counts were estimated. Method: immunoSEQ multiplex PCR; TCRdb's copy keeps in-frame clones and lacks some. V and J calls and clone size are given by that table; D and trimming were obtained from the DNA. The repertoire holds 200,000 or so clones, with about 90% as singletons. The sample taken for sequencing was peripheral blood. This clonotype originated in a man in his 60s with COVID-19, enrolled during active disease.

DNA of the CDR3: TGTGCCAGCAGCCAGAATGGGGGGGATACGCAGTATTTT. This sequence encodes CASSQNGGDTQYF. This chain uses TRBV14 with TRBJ2-3; maybe TRBD2 (6 bases). The CDR3 totals 13 residues. The germline V and J ends were trimmed by 3 bases and 6 bases, with 10 bases remaining between them. Germline V gene data show CDR1 as SGHDN and CDR2 as FVKESK.